This T cell receptor (beta chain) was sequenced for a study of blood T cell repertoires in COVID-19. The overall study: The United States, Italy and Spain supplied acute and convalescent COVID-19 samples.

Clones were sequenced by immunoSEQ multiplex PCR, and TCRdb holds only the in-frame ones, with some missing. The sample contains some 150,000 clones, 80% to 90% of which appear only once. The germline V gene has CDR1 SQVTM and CDR2 ANQGSEA. The CDR3 has 12 residues. Trimming pared 4 bases from V and 5 bases from J, leaving 12 bases between. Patients at the Seattle site were enrolled during active infection and followed longitudinally. The chain uses TRBV29-1 and TRBJ2-7; D possibly corresponds to TRBD2 (6 bases). Sequenced: peripheral blood. This receptor was taken from a woman aged 60 to 75 with COVID-19, enrolled during active disease. CDR3 in amino acids: CSVGPEGDEQYF. CDR3 DNA: TGCAGCGTTGGGCCGGAGGGAGACGAGCAGTACTTC.